The 8 T cell receptor beta chains in this list originate from one sample, sequenced in a study of cytomegalovirus exposure and HLA in healthy donors. The PCR was carried out with 60 Vbeta primers and 13 Jbeta primers. Generated by immunoSEQ multiplex PCR, the TCRdb table keeps only in-frame clones and is missing some. The sample shows 80,000 to 100,000 clones, 81% of them seen only once. The sequenced sample was PBMCs. These receptors came from a human donor in good health.

This sequence joins TRBV18 and TRBJ2-7; D perhaps matches TRBD1 (5 bases). The CDR3 extends over 14 amino acids. Germline V lookup: CDR1 KGHSH, CDR2 LQKENI. V was trimmed by 4 bases and J by 1 base, leaving 11 bases between them. The CDR3 region is CASSLADTSYEQYF. CDR3 DNA: TGTGCCAGCTCACTCGCGGACACATCCTACGAGCAGTACTTC.

The chain has TRBV29-1 and TRBJ1-1; D remains ambiguous. V gave up 5 bases and J gave up 1 base, with 11 bases separating them. In germline, CDR1 is SQVTM, CDR2 ANQGSEA. The CDR3 extends over 13 amino acids. CDR3 DNA sequence: TGCAGCGTTCGAGGGTCTGGGAACACTGAAGCTTTCTTT. Protein sequence: CSVRGSGNTEAFF.

The J gene is TRBJ2-4, the V gene TRBV4-1; the D gene is possibly TRBD2 (6 bases). Germline loops: CDR1 MGHRA, CDR2 YSYEKL. V was trimmed by 3 bases and J by 8 bases, leaving 17 bases between them. This CDR3 has 15 residues. The DNA of the CDR3 is TGCGCCAGCAGCCAGGGCGGGACCCGAGAGGACATTCAGTACTTC. Translation gives CASSQGGTREDIQYF.

This chain links TRBV5-1 with TRBJ2-1, with unresolved D. Germline assignment: CDR1 SGHRS and CDR2 YFSETQ. CDR3 size: 15 residues. The V end was cut by 5 bases, the J end by 4 bases, with 16 bases between. CDR3 nucleotide sequence: TGCGCCAGCAGGAAGACTTCGGTCGATTACAATGAGCAGTTCTTC. Protein: CASRKTSVDYNEQFF.

This clone has just a few counts. This chain joins TRBV6-5 and TRBJ2-1, with TRBD2 matching over 11 bases. Trimming cost V 6 bases and J 3 bases; bases outside gene matches: 1. The CDR3 length is 14 residues. CDR1 MNHEY and CDR2 SVGAGI come from the germline V gene. In DNA form, the CDR3 reads TGTGCCAGCAGCGGACTAGCGGGCTACAATGAGCAGTTCTTC. Translation: CASSGLAGYNEQFF.

The chain links TRBV5-6 to TRBJ2-7; a weak D match, TRBD2 (6 bases). The CDR3 is 13 amino acids. The germline V gene has CDR1 SGHDT and CDR2 YYEEEE. Trimming took 0 bases from V and 3 from J, leaving 7 bases between them. CDR3 in DNA: TGTGCCAGCAGCTTGGCTAGCGTCTACGAGCAGTACTTC. Translation gives CASSLASVYEQYF.

The gene calls are TRBV11-1 and TRBJ2-7; 10 bases are a match to TRBD1. The junction had 9 bases not matched to a gene; V was cut back by 5 bases and J by 5 bases. CDR1 and CDR2 (germline): SGHAT, FQDESV (reference sequence). This CDR3 region has 15 residues. As DNA, the CDR3 is TGTGCCAGCAGCCCCCTGGACAGGGGGAGGAACGAGCAGTACTTC. This translates into CASSPLDRGRNEQYF. Variable domain in full (rest from reference TRBV11-1 and TRBJ2-7): EAEVAQSPRYKITEKSQAVAFWCDPISGHATLYWYRQILGQGPELLVQFQDESVVDDSQLPKDRFSAERLKGVDSTLKIQPAELGDSAMYLCASSPLDRGRNEQYFGPGTRLTVT.

The CDR3 DNA reads TGTGCCAGCAGCAAACAAGCGGGCTCCACAGATACGCAGTATTTT. It specifies CASSKQAGSTDTQYF. J is TRBJ2-3 and V is TRBV7-2, with D maybe TRBD2 (6 bases). The CDR3 runs to 15 residues. Germline V gene sequence: CDR1 SGHTA, CDR2 FQGNSA. V was clipped by 5 bases and J by 2 bases, with 14 bases between them. The entire variable domain, with the rest obtained from reference TRBV7-2 and TRBJ2-3, is as follows: GAGVSQSPSNKVTEKGKDVELRCDPISGHTALYWYRQSLGQGLEFLIYFQGNSAPDKSGLPSDRFSAERTGGSVSTLTIQRTQQEDSAVYLCASSKQAGSTDTQYFGPGTRLTVL.